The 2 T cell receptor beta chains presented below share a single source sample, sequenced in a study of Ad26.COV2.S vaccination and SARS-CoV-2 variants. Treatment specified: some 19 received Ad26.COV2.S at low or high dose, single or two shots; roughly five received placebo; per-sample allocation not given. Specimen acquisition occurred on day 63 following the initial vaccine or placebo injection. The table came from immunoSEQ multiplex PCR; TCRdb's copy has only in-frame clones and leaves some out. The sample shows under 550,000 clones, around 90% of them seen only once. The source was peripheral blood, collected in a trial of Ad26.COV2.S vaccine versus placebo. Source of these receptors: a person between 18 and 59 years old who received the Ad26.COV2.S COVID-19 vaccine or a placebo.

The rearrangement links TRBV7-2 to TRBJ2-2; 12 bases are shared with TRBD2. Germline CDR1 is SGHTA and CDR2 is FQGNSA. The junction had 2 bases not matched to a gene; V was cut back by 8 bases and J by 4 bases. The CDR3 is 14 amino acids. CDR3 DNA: TGTGCCAGCCGGACTAGCGGGGTCACCGGGGAGCTGTTTTTT. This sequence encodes CASRTSGVTGELFF.

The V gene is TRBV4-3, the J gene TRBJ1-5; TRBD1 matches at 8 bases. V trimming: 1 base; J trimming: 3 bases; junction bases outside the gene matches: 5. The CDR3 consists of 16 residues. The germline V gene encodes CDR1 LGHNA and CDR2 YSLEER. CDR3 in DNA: TGCGCCAGCAGCCAAGGTTGGACAGGGAACAATCAGCCCCAGCATTTT. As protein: CASSQGWTGNNQPQHF.